This TCR beta chain was sequenced during a study of blood T cell repertoires in COVID-19. Only in-frame clones appear in the TCRdb table, and some are missing; sequencing was by immunoSEQ multiplex PCR. The sample shows about 62,000 clones, 72% of them seen only once. V lost 0 bases, J lost 4 bases, and 2 bases stayed unmatched. Germline V CDR1 and CDR2: LGHNA, YSLEER. This CDR3 region has 14 residues. The TCR sequence derives from an older woman who had been exposed to COVID-19. Sequenced input: PBMCs or T cells enriched from blood (not recorded which). V gene TRBV4-3 combines with J gene TRBJ1-1; TRBD1 agrees at 7 bases. In DNA form, the CDR3 reads TGCGCCAGCAGCCAAGATCACAGGGGCACTGAAGCTTTCTTT. As protein: CASSQDHRGTEAFF.